This TCR beta chain derives from a study of Graves' ophthalmopathy and Graves' hyperthyroidism. Hyperthyroidism in these 18- to 65-year-old patients was newly diagnosed, lasting under 2 months. The authors diagnosed from clinical symptoms, serum thyroxine, TRAb, thyroid ultrasound and orbital computed tomography. With V trimmed by 7 bases and J by 11 bases, 11 bases remained unmatched. The CDR3 contains 12 residues. Germline V gives CDR1 SQVTM, CDR2 ANQGSEA. Amplification of the TCR beta CDR3 regions used RNA transcripts (as template). HTBI-primed RT-PCR formed the first round, and a multiplex PCR formed the second. TCRdb reprocessed the multiplex PCR reads with MiXCR, giving one entry per CDR3 protein. The table includes hundreds of thousands of distinct CDR3 sequences, approximately 15% detected once.

The clonotype comes from a woman under 30 with stable Graves' hyperthyroidism. Input material: peripheral blood. The V gene is TRBV29-1, the J gene TRBJ1-1, with TRBD1 matching 9 bases. The CDR3 DNA is TGCAGCGCCAGGACAGGGGTATTGGATGCTTTCTTT. Amino acid sequence: CSARTGVLDAFF.